The 30 T cell receptor beta chains in this list originate from one sample, sequenced in a study of neurological immune-mediated disorders. MiXCR was run by TCRdb on the 5' RACE reads, yielding one entry per CDR3 protein. In the table there are 35,000 to 50,000 distinct CDR3 sequences, more than 14% of which are singletons. Sequenced sample: CD4+ T cells from blood. The receptors here all came from a woman aged 55-75 years with HTLV-1-associated myelopathy (HAM/TSP).

This clonotype was found many times. CDR3 region: CSATGQGMPEAFF. CDR3 nucleotide sequence: TGCAGTGCTACGGGACAGGGGATGCCTGAAGCTTTCTTT. The chain employs TRBV20-1 and TRBJ1-1, with 10 bases that match TRBD1. V gave up 4 bases and J gave up 6 bases; unmatched junction bases: 5. CDR1 and CDR2 (germline): DFQATT, SNEGSKA (reference sequence). CDR3 length: 13 amino acids.

At least ten counts were recorded for this clonotype. This chain joins TRBV20-1 and TRBJ2-1; 12 nucleotides agree with TRBD2. Trimming removed 0 bases from V and 6 bases from J; junction bases left unmatched: 12. The CDR3 extends over 18 amino acids. CDR1 is DFQATT and CDR2 is SNEGSKA in the germline V gene (reference sequence). The CDR3 sequence is CSARDPSGGAKVGNEQFF. In nucleotides, the CDR3 is TGCAGTGCTAGAGACCCTAGCGGGGGGGCCAAAGTTGGCAATGAGCAGTTCTTC.

This clonotype was found many times. CDR3 in DNA: TGCAGTGCTAGCGGGGGGTACGACTCACCCCTCCACTTT. Its translation: CSASGGYDSPLHF. V gene TRBV20-1 combines with J gene TRBJ1-6, with D perhaps TRBD1 (5 bases). Germline loops: CDR1 DFQATT, CDR2 SNEGSKA (reference sequence). CDR3 length: 13 amino acids. The V gene lost 3 bases and the J gene lost 10 bases, with 13 bases spanning the gap.

This clonotype was observed at least ten times. V gene TRBV29-1 combines with J gene TRBJ2-5; D unresolved. Per germline, CDR1 SQVTM and CDR2 ANQGSEA. The V and J ends lost 6 bases and 2 bases respectively, with 7 bases between them. The CDR3 sequence is 11 residues long. The DNA for the CDR3 is TGCAGCGTGGGCCAGCAAGAGACCCAGTACTTC. Amino acids: CSVGQQETQYF.

In this sample, this clonotype turned up many times. The chain employs TRBV15 and TRBJ1-4; the D is unclear. This CDR3 is 13 amino acids long. V was cut by 7 bases and J by 0 bases, with 6 bases left in between. Germline loops: CDR1 LNHNV, CDR2 YYDKDF (reference sequence). CDR3 sequence: CATMMATNEKLFF. The CDR3 bases are TGTGCCACCATGATGGCAACTAATGAAAAACTGTTTTTT.

At least ten counts were recorded for this clonotype. The chain couples TRBV7-2 to TRBJ2-1; TRBD2 matches at 15 bases. Germline values: CDR1 SGHTA, CDR2 FQGNSA. This CDR3 has 16 amino acids. The trim removed 4 bases at V and 9 bases at J, leaving 7 bases unmatched. The CDR3 nucleotides are TGTGCCAGCAGCTCCCGGACTAGCGGGGGGGGAGGTGAGCAGTTCTTC. As protein: CASSSRTSGGGGEQFF.

At least ten counts were recorded for this clonotype. The gene calls are TRBV29-1 and TRBJ1-2; tentatively, D is TRBD1 (6 bases). The V gene lost 6 bases and the J gene lost 9 bases, with 20 bases spanning the gap. Looked up from germline, CDR1 is SQVTM and CDR2 is ANQGSEA. This CDR3 contains 13 residues. The CDR3 sequence is CSVLTTGLPRYTF. In nucleotides, the CDR3 is TGCAGCGTCCTAACAACAGGGCTCCCTCGCTACACCTTC.

The rearrangement links TRBV12-3 or TRBV12-4 to TRBJ1-1; the D is unclear. This CDR3 region has 15 residues. Trimming pared 6 bases from V and 4 bases from J, leaving 18 bases between. CDR3 in amino acids: CASRLGGCNSTEAFF. CDR3 coding DNA: TGTGCCAGCAGGTTGGGTGGTTGCAATAGCACTGAAGCTTTCTTT.

This clonotype was counted ten times or more. The rearrangement uses TRBV5-1 and TRBJ2-7; TRBD1 agrees at 8 bases. The germline CDR1 and CDR2 sequences are SGHRS and YFSETQ. CDR3 length: 14 amino acids. J lost 3 bases, V lost 3 bases, and 5 bases had no gene match. The CDR3 sequence is CASSSDRVVYEQYF. The CDR3 DNA reads as TGCGCCAGCAGCTCGGACAGGGTGGTCTACGAGCAGTACTTC. Full variable domain (rest looked up from reference TRBV5-1 and TRBJ2-7): KAGVTQTPRYLIKTRGQQVTLSCSPISGHRSVSWYQQTPGQGLQFLFEYFSETQRNKGNFPGRFSGRQFSNSRSEMNVSTLELGDSALYLCASSSDRVVYEQYFGPGTRLTVT.

The sample holds a few counts of this clonotype. The V call is TRBV20-1, the J call TRBJ1-5, with 8 bases that match TRBD1. The V gene's germline CDR1 is DFQATT and CDR2 SNEGSKA (reference sequence). The trim removed 6 bases at V and 9 bases at J, leaving 13 bases unmatched. There are 14 residues in the CDR3. The CDR3 sequence is CSAPTGAAEWPQHF. CDR3 bases: TGCAGTGCCCCGACAGGGGCCGCAGAATGGCCCCAGCATTTT.

The chain links TRBV5-1 to TRBJ1-5; 8 nucleotides agree with TRBD1. The germline V gene has CDR1 SGHRS and CDR2 YFSETQ. This CDR3 is built from 15 residues. J gave up 13 bases and V 4 bases, and 16 bases lay outside the gene matches. DNA of the CDR3: TGCGCCAGCAGCCCCTGGACAGGGCCCAATCAGACACAGCATTTT. Translating gives CASSPWTGPNQTQHF.

For this clonotype: The conserved phenylalanine or tryptophan normally closing the CDR3 is absent here, so this likely arose from a read error. The DNA is left out, because the CDR3 cannot be placed on it with certainty; the CDR3 is given as TCRdb lists it. This chain connects TRBV6-6 to TRBJ1-1; the table gives TRBD1 as D, unverified against the DNA. Germline assignment: CDR1 MNHNY and CDR2 SVGAGI (reference sequence). Inclusive of both ends, the CDR3 amounts to 14 amino acids. The CDR3 sequence is CASSDTGGWTEAIV.

In its sample, this clonotype was seen many times. The rearrangement uses TRBV20-1 and TRBJ1-3; D gene unclear. CDR3 length: 14 amino acids. Germline CDR1 DFQATT, CDR2 SNEGSKA (reference sequence). V dropped 3 bases and J dropped 0 bases, with 9 bases sitting between them. CDR3 in amino acids: CSARFMNSGNTIYF. The CDR3 DNA follows: TGCAGTGCTAGGTTTATGAACTCTGGAAACACCATATATTTT.

This clonotype occurred many times. The chain couples TRBV7-8 to TRBJ1-3; possible D gene TRBD1, 5 bases. V was clipped by 8 bases and J by 4 bases, with 15 bases between them. Germline lookup yields CDR1 SGHVS and CDR2 FQNEAQ. The CDR3 spans 14 residues. The DNA for the CDR3 is TGTGCCAGCGCCCAAGGAGGGGCGGGAAACACCATATATTTT. It specifies CASAQGGAGNTIYF. Combining the CDR3 with reference TRBV7-8 and TRBJ1-3 gives the whole variable domain GAGVSQSPRYKVAKRGQDVALRCDPISGHVSLFWYQQALGQGPEFLTYFQNEAQLDKSGLPSDRFFAERPEGSVSTLKIQRTQQEDSAVYLCASAQGGAGNTIYFGEGSWLTVV.

The V call is TRBV5-1, the J call TRBJ2-1; 12 bases map to TRBD2. The germline CDR1 and CDR2 sequences are SGHRS and YFSETQ. The trim removed 1 base at V and 2 bases at J, leaving 7 bases unmatched. CDR3 length equals 18 residues. CDR3 loop: CASSLFTSGGITYNEQFF. DNA of the CDR3: TGCGCCAGCAGCTTGTTCACTAGCGGGGGGATCACCTACAATGAGCAGTTCTTC.

The sample holds many counts of this clonotype. The V gene is TRBV27, the J gene TRBJ2-1; no clear D. The CDR3 consists of 16 residues. Trimming stripped 2 bases from V and 0 bases from J, with 11 bases between. Germline V lookup: CDR1 MNHEY, CDR2 SMNVEV (reference sequence). As DNA, the CDR3 is TGTGCCAGCAGTTTAATGGCGGTAAGCTCCTACAATGAGCAGTTCTTC. Translation gives CASSLMAVSSYNEQFF.

This clonotype was seen ten or more times. This chain connects TRBV5-1 to TRBJ2-7; TRBD1 matches at 7 bases. V lost 3 bases to trimming and J lost 5 bases; unmatched junction nucleotides: 5. The CDR3 is 13 amino acids. CDR1 is SGHRS and CDR2 is YFSETQ in the germline V gene. The CDR3 sequence is CASSSGTVDEQYF. The CDR3 bases are TGCGCCAGCAGCTCTGGGACAGTAGACGAGCAGTACTTC.

Ten or more counts support this clonotype. The chain joins TRBV6-5 to TRBJ1-1; D unresolved. Germline values: CDR1 MNHEY, CDR2 SVGAGI. V was cut by 5 bases and J by 1 base, with 17 bases left in between. The CDR3 contains 16 residues. CDR3 region: CASSRDFGLGNTEAFF. DNA of the CDR3: TGTGCCAGCAGTCGAGATTTTGGGCTAGGGAACACTGAAGCTTTCTTT.

Ten or more counts support this clonotype. The V gene is TRBV5-1, the J gene TRBJ2-2, with 7 nucleotides matching TRBD1. V lost 6 bases, J lost 7 bases, and 12 bases stayed unmatched. There are 15 residues in the CDR3. Per germline, CDR1 SGHRS and CDR2 YFSETQ. The CDR3, as DNA: TGCGCCAGCAAATGGGACAGCCATTCCAACGGGGAGCTGTTTTTT. This codes for CASKWDSHSNGELFF.

The chain employs TRBV20-1 and TRBJ2-1, with TRBD2 matching 7 bases. The junction had 6 bases not matched to a gene; V was cut back by 0 bases and J by 1 base. Germline V gives CDR1 DFQATT, CDR2 SNEGSKA (reference sequence). The CDR3 loop spans 16 amino acids. CDR3 in amino acids: CSARDFWGGSYNEQFF. The CDR3, as DNA: TGCAGTGCTAGAGATTTTTGGGGGGGGTCCTACAATGAGCAGTTCTTC.

This clonotype came up many times. V is TRBV2 and J is TRBJ2-2; D unresolved. Germline lookup yields CDR1 SNHLY and CDR2 FYNNEI. CDR3 length: 14 amino acids. Trimming removed 7 bases from V and 2 bases from J, with 11 bases in between. In DNA form, the CDR3 reads TGTGCCAGCACCGAATCGGTTAACACCGGGGAGCTGTTTTTT. This codes for CASTESVNTGELFF.

This clonotype was seen repeatedly, ten times or more. The gene calls are TRBV20-1 and TRBJ2-5; D not resolved. The germline gives CDR1 DFQATT, CDR2 SNEGSKA (reference sequence). The CDR3 is made up of 12 amino acids. Trimming removed 3 bases from V and 3 bases from J, with 8 bases in between. The CDR3 spells CSASNREETQYF. The CDR3 coding sequence is TGCAGTGCTAGTAATAGGGAAGAGACCCAGTACTTC.

Many counts were recorded for this clonotype. This chain links TRBV20-1 with TRBJ1-2; 11 nucleotides agree with TRBD1. The CDR3 contains 15 residues. The germline CDR1 and CDR2 sequences are DFQATT and SNEGSKA (reference sequence). V shed 4 bases and J 2 bases; nucleotides not matched to a gene: 6. CDR3 sequence: CSATPWTGGNYGYTF. The CDR3 DNA reads as TGCAGTGCTACTCCTTGGACAGGGGGCAACTATGGCTACACCTTC.

This clonotype came up many times. The rearrangement uses TRBV10-2 and TRBJ2-7; TRBD2 matches 12 bases. Germline values: CDR1 WSHSY, CDR2 SAAADI. The trim removed 4 bases at V and 7 bases at J, leaving 5 bases unmatched. The length of the CDR3 is 14 residues. The CDR3, as DNA: TGCGCCAGCAGTGTAGGACTAGCGGGGTGGGAGCAGTACTTC. Its translation is CASSVGLAGWEQYF.

This clonotype was seen ten or more times. The chain recombines TRBV5-6 with TRBJ2-1; 7 bases map to TRBD2. J was trimmed by 4 bases and V by 0 bases; bases with no gene match: 16. The CDR3 covers 19 residues. Germline CDR1 SGHDT, CDR2 YYEEEE. Written as DNA, the CDR3 is TGTGCCAGCAGCTTGGCCCTTATGGGGCGGGGGAGACCATACAATGAGCAGTTCTTC. Its translation: CASSLALMGRGRPYNEQFF.

This chain connects TRBV5-1 to TRBJ1-4; no firm D call. Germline V lookup: CDR1 SGHRS, CDR2 YFSETQ. Trimming removed 4 bases at V and 8 bases at J, with 12 bases between. This CDR3 comprises 13 residues. The CDR3 sequence is CASSPEMAEKLFF. CDR3 sequence (DNA): TGCGCCAGCAGCCCGGAGATGGCCGAAAAACTGTTTTTT. Together with reference TRBV5-1 and TRBJ1-4, the CDR3 gives the full variable domain: KAGVTQTPRYLIKTRGQQVTLSCSPISGHRSVSWYQQTPGQGLQFLFEYFSETQRNKGNFPGRFSGRQFSNSRSEMNVSTLELGDSALYLCASSPEMAEKLFFGSGTQLSVL.

This clonotype was observed many times. This chain links TRBV7-9 with TRBJ1-1; D perhaps matches TRBD1 (6 bases). V was shortened by 5 bases and J by 2 bases, with 18 bases between the two germline ends. The CDR3 loop spans 16 amino acids. Germline CDR1 and CDR2: SEHNR and FQNEAQ (reference sequence). CDR3 in amino acids: CASSPGSGQPNTEAFF. CDR3 in DNA: TGTGCCAGCAGCCCAGGGTCCGGACAGCCAAACACTGAAGCTTTCTTT.

The table lists this clonotype with many counts. The chain joins TRBV20-1 to TRBJ2-3; 8 bases fit TRBD2. The CDR3 has 16 amino acids. Germline loops: CDR1 DFQATT, CDR2 SNEGSKA (reference sequence). The J segment lost 4 bases and the V segment lost 4 bases, leaving 13 bases of the junction unmatched. CDR3 sequence reads: CSAKRGAGGRSDTQYF. The DNA for the CDR3 is TGCAGTGCTAAAAGGGGGGCGGGGGGCCGTTCAGATACGCAGTATTTT.

This clonotype was detected ten times or more. This chain's CDR3 is CASSIATGPYGYTF. DNA for the CDR3: TGTGCCAGCAGCATCGCGACAGGGCCATATGGCTACACCTTC. The chain links TRBV7-9 to TRBJ1-2, with 7 bases fitting TRBD1. The junction had 8 bases not matched to a gene; V was cut back by 5 bases and J by 5 bases. Germline lookup yields CDR1 SEHNR and CDR2 FQNEAQ (reference sequence). The CDR3 consists of 14 residues.

This clonotype was picked up many times. J is TRBJ2-2 and V is TRBV5-1; D not certain. CDR1 and CDR2 (germline): SGHRS, YFSETQ. V was clipped by 0 bases and J by 5 bases, with 5 bases between them. The CDR3 sequence is 13 residues long. In nucleotides, the CDR3 is TGCGCCAGCAGCTTGGCCGGTACCGGGGAGCTGTTTTTT. Encoded protein: CASSLAGTGELFF.